This T cell receptor beta chain was captured by sequencing in a study of TIL therapy for anti-PD-1-resistant metastatic lung cancer (dated by TCRdb to about 2021). Some background on the complete study: Tumors were harvested before any PD-1/PD-L1 blockade; patients then received nivolumab, and those progressing received lymphodepletion, expanded TIL infusion and IL-2. Enrolled patients had a median age of about 50 years (range about 38-75) and a median tumor PD-L1 proportion score of approximately 6.2%. The cohort was predominantly lung adenocarcinoma, with a handful of EGFR-mutant and two ALK-rearranged tumors, and half of patients were current or former smokers. A median non-synonymous tumor mutation burden of roughly 1.4 mutations per megabase was determined across the cohort by whole-exome sequencing. Tumor and peripheral blood T cell receptor beta sequencing was used to track clonotypes across tumor, expanded TIL product and serial blood samples. General conclusions and limits of the study: The study protocol defined all tumor marker inferences as exploratory. The baseline peripheral repertoire was partially replaced by infused TIL clonotypes, which then decayed over months, and persistence showed no apparent association with response. The cohort was highly selected, with more treatment-naive, never-smoker and oncogene-addicted patients than typical, limiting generalizability.

The time point label, read with the paper, signifies: pre-treatment sample, taken before nivolumab and TIL therapy. Adults with stage 4 NSCLC were enrolled in a dual-center phase I trial from late 2017 to January 2020. The samples were drawn from an open-label, single-arm phase I trial testing tumor-infiltrating lymphocyte therapy combined with nivolumab in advanced non-small cell lung cancer. Blood mononuclear cells from EDTA tubes were isolated by Ficoll gradient, snap-frozen as pellets, and DNA was extracted with a Qiagen mini-prep kit. The CDR3 runs 15 amino acids, cysteine and phenylalanine included. Of all the DNA, just the CDR3 is kept, 45 bases in frame from base 1. V sheds 5 bases and J sheds 0 bases, leaving 13 bases between their ends. CDR1 and CDR2, looked up from the germline V gene, are SGHTA and FQGTGA. Using bias-controlled multiplex PCR with the immunoSEQ v3 hsTCRB kit, the TCR beta CDR3 regions were amplified from genomic DNA. An Illumina NextSeq 500 was used to sequence the TCR libraries, reaching 2 million or so read pairs at survey level or roughly 5-6.5 million at deep level. From the authors' description of their analysis: Clonality was reported by immunoSEQ Analyzer software, which also assigned V, D and J genes and filtered out non-productive sequences. Repertoires were compared using productive Simpson clonality and Morisita overlap index of productive TRB rearrangements between infused TIL and blood. Absolute clonotype counts in blood were estimated by multiplying the lymphocyte count by the CD3+ fraction and by the productive frequency of the clone. Imported from immuneACCESS, the table was reduced by TCRdb to in-frame sequences with V and J called. These copies leave out some clones; in studies compared against another copy, an unresolved V gene accounts for under half, and the cause of the remainder is not known. That table furnishes V, J and clone size, whereas the DNA furnished D and trimming. The sample has about 50,000 clones on record, just over 85% of them singletons. 5% of the sample comes from the top ten.

With regard to this clone: Its antigen is not yet known. Base qualities are not at hand, and no much larger clone is one base apart.

The sample here was blood, taken at baseline. This sequence uses TRBV7-3 and TRBJ2-5; D gene: possibly TRBD2, on 5 matching bases. This sequence was found in a person between 30 and 80 years old with non-small cell lung cancer. The encoded CDR3 is CASSASGKYQETQYF. The DNA sequence is TGTGCCAGCAGCGCGTCGGGGAAGTACCAAGAGACCCAGTACTTC.